This T cell receptor (beta chain) is drawn from a study of T cell responses to AZD1222 COVID-19 vaccine. Findings of the study overall: Vaccine-related CD4 TCRs covered spike, predominating at 160-218 and 743-854. The study reported that nearly half of spike-specific TCRs target unmutated variant regions.

In the case of this clone: What it binds is unknown.

V was cut by 1 base and J by 8 bases, with 12 bases left in between. Germline CDR1 SGHNT, CDR2 YYREEE (reference sequence). The CDR3 runs to 13 residues. Measured with immunoSEQ multiplex PCR; TCRdb has only the in-frame clones, and not every one. The sample has about 140,000 clones. This chain joins TRBV5-4 and TRBJ1-2; D remains unclear. Sequencing was done on a sample of peripheral blood. This sequence was found in an adult in good health. The CDR3 DNA reads TGTGCCAGCAGCTTGAAGCGCCAGGAAGGCTACACCTTC. This encodes CASSLKRQEGYTF. Together with reference TRBV5-4 and TRBJ1-2, the CDR3 gives the full variable domain: ETGVTQSPTHLIKTRGQQVTLRCSSQSGHNTVSWYQQALGQGPQFIFQYYREEENGRGNFPPRFSGLQFPNYSSELNVNALELDDSALYLCASSLKRQEGYTFGSGTRLTVV.